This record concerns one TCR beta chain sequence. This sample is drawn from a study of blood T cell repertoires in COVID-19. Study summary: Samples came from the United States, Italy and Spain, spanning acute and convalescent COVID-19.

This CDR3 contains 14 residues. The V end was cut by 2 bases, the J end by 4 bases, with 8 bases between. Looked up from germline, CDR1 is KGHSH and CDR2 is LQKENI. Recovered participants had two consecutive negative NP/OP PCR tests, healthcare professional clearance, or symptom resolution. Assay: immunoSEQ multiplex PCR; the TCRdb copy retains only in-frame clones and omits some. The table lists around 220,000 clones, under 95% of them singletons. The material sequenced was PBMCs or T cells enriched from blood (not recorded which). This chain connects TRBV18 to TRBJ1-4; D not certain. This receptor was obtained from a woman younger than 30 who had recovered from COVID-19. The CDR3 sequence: CASSPGRLNEKLFF. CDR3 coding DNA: TGTGCCAGCTCACCAGGGAGACTTAATGAAAAACTGTTTTTT.